These 29 T cell receptor beta chains came from one sample sequenced in a study of blood T cell repertoires in COVID-19 (TCRdb year 2020). Library construction relied on the immunoSEQ multiplex PCR assay. As stored in TCRdb, this immuneACCESS dataset retains in-frame rearrangements with V and J assigned. A fraction of the clones does not appear; measured against another copy, unresolved V genes explain less than half of the discrepancy, and the remainder lacks a known reason. The sample contains 130,000 to 150,000 clones, approximately 80% of them found a single time. Roughly 3% of the sample goes to the ten largest clones. The sequenced sample was peripheral blood. These receptors were collected from a woman over 75 with acute or convalescent COVID-19.

The genes are TRBV27 and TRBJ2-7; possibly TRBD1 for D (7 bases). The CDR3 runs to 13 residues. Germline values: CDR1 MNHEY, CDR2 SMNVEV (reference sequence). Trimming left V 5 bases short and J 1 base short, with 9 bases between. DNA of the CDR3: TGTGCCAGCAGTGCGGGACAGTCCTACGAGCAGTACTTC. Protein: CASSAGQSYEQYF.

The chain uses TRBV2 and TRBJ1-5; 10 nucleotides align to TRBD1. Germline trimming cut 6 bases from V and 1 base from J; bases unmatched to any gene: 3. This CDR3 has 15 residues. CDR1 is SNHLY and CDR2 is FYNNEI in the germline V gene. CDR3 sequence (DNA): TGTGCCAGCAGCTTGGACAGGGGGAGCAATCAGCCCCAGCATTTT. This codes for CASSLDRGSNQPQHF.

A single count supports this clone. The chain uses TRBV12-5 and TRBJ2-3, with D unclear. CDR1 is LGHNT and CDR2 is FRNRAP in the germline V gene. The V gene lost 0 bases and the J gene lost 0 bases, with 7 bases spanning the gap. The CDR3 loop spans 15 amino acids. The CDR3 DNA reads TGTGCTAGTGGTTTGGTCACATCTAGCACAGATACGCAGTATTTT. It specifies CASGLVTSSTDTQYF.

The chain employs TRBV4-1 and TRBJ1-5; the D gene is possibly TRBD1 (5 bases). Germline loops: CDR1 MGHRA, CDR2 YSYEKL. The CDR3 has 14 residues. V was pared by 2 bases and J by 7 bases, with 12 bases between. DNA for the CDR3: TGCGCCAGCAGCCAATTGGCCGGGGGACAGCCCCAGCATTTT. Translating gives CASSQLAGGQPQHF.

The sample holds a few counts of this clone. The V call is TRBV20-1, the J call TRBJ2-7; D might be TRBD2 (7 bases). This CDR3 has 12 residues. Germline lookup yields CDR1 DFQATT and CDR2 SNEGSKA (reference sequence). Trimming removed 6 bases from V and 5 bases from J, with 14 bases in between. The CDR3 is CSASEGGNEQYF. The CDR3 DNA reads as TGCAGTGCAAGTGAGGGGGGGAACGAGCAGTACTTC.

The chain combines TRBV15 with TRBJ1-5; D gene ambiguous. CDR3 length: 12 residues. CDR1 and CDR2 (germline): LNHNV, YYDKDF (reference sequence). Trimming removed 0 bases from V and 5 bases from J, with 2 bases in between. CDR3 sequence reads: CATSRDDQPQHF. The CDR3 region has the DNA TGTGCCACCAGCAGAGACGATCAGCCCCAGCATTTT.

The gene calls are TRBV6-5 and TRBJ1-2, with D maybe TRBD1 (5 bases). Deletions cut 7 bases from V and 5 bases from J, with 11 bases between. The CDR3 covers 12 residues. Germline V gene data show CDR1 as MNHEY and CDR2 as SVGAGI. CDR3 sequence: CASMGGYYGYTF. For the CDR3, the DNA is TGTGCCAGCATGGGGGGTTATTATGGCTACACCTTC.

Only a few counts were recorded for this clone. The chain recombines TRBV3-1 (or the pseudogene TRBV3-2) with TRBJ2-3; 9 nucleotides align to TRBD1. CDR1 and CDR2 from the germline V gene are LGHDT and YNNKEL (reference sequence). The CDR3 loop spans 14 amino acids. The junction had 5 bases not matched to a gene; V was cut back by 10 bases and J by 0 bases. In DNA, the CDR3 is TGTGCCACCGGGACAGGGACTAGCACAGATACGCAGTATTTT. Its protein is CATGTGTSTDTQYF.

This sequence joins TRBV3-1 (or the pseudogene TRBV3-2) and TRBJ1-1, with D perhaps matching TRBD1 (6 bases). The germline V and J ends were trimmed by 0 bases and 3 bases, with 23 bases remaining between them. The CDR3 has 19 amino acids. Germline V lookup: CDR1 LGHDT, CDR2 YNNKEL (reference sequence). The CDR3 bases are TGTGCCAGCAGCCAAGATAGGTATTGGGGGGGCGCGGGGTACACTGAAGCTTTCTTT. Its protein product is CASSQDRYWGGAGYTEAFF.

J is TRBJ2-1 and V is TRBV14, with 12 nucleotides matching TRBD2. Per germline, CDR1 SGHDN and CDR2 FVKESK. V shed 5 bases and J 2 bases; nucleotides not matched to a gene: 7. This CDR3 region has 17 residues. CDR3 nucleotide sequence: TGTGCCAGCAGCGGACGGACTAGCGGGGAAACCTACAATGAGCAGTTCTTC. Residues: CASSGRTSGETYNEQFF.

The rearrangement links TRBV7-3 to TRBJ2-2; D not certain. The V end lost 3 bases, the J end lost 5 bases, and 10 bases lay between the germline ends. The CDR3 is made up of 14 amino acids. Germline loops: CDR1 SGHTA, CDR2 FQGTGA. The CDR3 here is CASSLSLPTGELFF. The CDR3 nucleotides are TGTGCCAGCAGCTTGTCTCTTCCTACCGGGGAGCTGTTTTTT. The full variable domain, in which reference TRBV7-3 and TRBJ2-2 provide the parts outside the CDR3, is GAGVSQTPSNKVTEKGKYVELRCDPISGHTALYWYRQSLGQGPEFLIYFQGTGAADDSGLPNDRFFAVRPEGSVSTLKIQRTERGDSAVYLCASSLSLPTGELFFGEGSRLTVL.

This chain uses TRBV4-1 with TRBJ1-6, with D possibly TRBD1 on 6 matching bases. V was shortened by 6 bases and J by 7 bases, with 16 bases between the two germline ends. Looked up from germline, CDR1 is MGHRA and CDR2 is YSYEKL. This CDR3 is built from 15 residues. The CDR3: CASSNSGGENSPLHF. The CDR3 DNA sequence: TGCGCCAGCAGTAACTCGGGGGGCGAAAATTCACCCCTCCACTTT.

The chain has TRBV6-2 or TRBV6-3 and TRBJ1-2; TRBD1 matches at 8 bases. V shed 7 bases, J shed 4 bases, and the junction held 11 bases outside the gene matches. Germline assignment: CDR1 MNHEY and CDR2 SVGEGT. The CDR3 is 15 amino acids. The CDR3 DNA reads TGTGCCAGCAACCCAAGACAGGGGTCTAGCTATGGCTACACCTTC. This sequence encodes CASNPRQGSSYGYTF.

This clone was counted a single time. This chain joins TRBV11-3 and TRBJ2-3; tentative D call: TRBD2 (6 bases). The V end was cut by 5 bases, the J end by 2 bases, with 17 bases between. The CDR3 runs 16 residues. Germline CDR1 is SGHNT and CDR2 is YENEEA. CDR3 nucleotide sequence: TGTGCCAGCAGCCCAAGGGGAGGCTTTCTCACAGATACGCAGTATTTT. Residues: CASSPRGGFLTDTQYF.

The chain uses TRBV15 and TRBJ1-6; a weak D match, TRBD1 (5 bases). CDR1 is LNHNV, CDR2 YYDKDF, per germline (reference sequence). V lost 0 bases and J lost 10, with 16 bases in between. This CDR3 has 16 residues. The CDR3 loop is CATSRDGAGKGSPLHF. DNA of the CDR3: TGTGCCACCAGCAGAGATGGGGCAGGGAAAGGATCACCCCTCCACTTT.

The rearrangement links TRBV19 to TRBJ1-4, with a tentative D call TRBD1 (5 bases). Trimming pared 9 bases from V and 0 bases from J, leaving 11 bases between. The CDR3 sequence is 14 residues long. Germline loops: CDR1 LNHDA, CDR2 SQIVND (reference sequence). The CDR3 reads CASRRQSTNEKLFF. As DNA, the CDR3 is TGTGCCAGCAGAAGACAGTCAACTAATGAAAAACTGTTTTTT. The complete variable domain, with remaining parts taken from reference TRBV19 and TRBJ1-4, reads DGGITQSPKYLFRKEGQNVTLSCEQNLNHDAMYWYRQDPGQGLRLIYYSQIVNDFQKGDIAEGYSVSREKKESFPLTVTSAQKNPTAFYLCASRRQSTNEKLFFGSGTQLSVL.

The chain carries TRBV9 and TRBJ1-4, with TRBD1 matching over 7 bases. V trimming: 3 bases; J trimming: 3 bases; junction bases outside the gene matches: 8. The CDR3 length is 16 residues. Germline CDR1 and CDR2: SGDLS and YYNGEE. The CDR3 spells CASSGGTGTANEKLFF. Written as DNA, the CDR3 is TGTGCCAGCAGCGGAGGCACCGGGACAGCTAATGAAAAACTGTTTTTT.

The chain couples TRBV2 to TRBJ1-1, with D possibly being TRBD1 (6 bases). V lost 2 bases, J lost 3 bases, and 13 bases lay in between. There are 15 residues in the CDR3. Germline CDR1 reads SNHLY; CDR2 reads FYNNEI. CDR3 DNA: TGTGCCAGCAGTGAATTCAGGGGTGGTGACACTGAAGCTTTCTTT. It specifies CASSEFRGGDTEAFF.

A note on this clone: A read error may produce the germline difference seen at one junction end. This chain links TRBV7-7 with TRBJ2-7; TRBD1 matches 9 bases. The germline V gene has CDR1 SSHAT and CDR2 FNYEAQ (reference sequence). The CDR3 loop spans 15 amino acids. The DNA for the CDR3 is TGTGCTAGCAGCTTAGAACAGGGGGCAAGCTACGAGCAGTACTTC. It yields the protein CASSLEQGASYEQYF. The variable domain in full, completed from reference TRBV7-7 and TRBJ2-7, reads GAGVSQSPRYKVTKRGQDVTLRCDPISSHATLYWYQQALGQGPEFLTYFNYEAQPDKSGLPSDRFSAERPEGSISTLTIQRTEQRDSAMYRCASSLEQGASYEQYFGPGTRLTVT.

The chain recombines TRBV6-5 with TRBJ2-1, with D maybe TRBD1 (5 bases). V was trimmed by 6 bases and J by 6 bases, leaving 6 bases between them. The CDR3 totals 11 residues. Germline CDR1 and CDR2: MNHEY and SVGAGI. CDR3 sequence reads: CASRTANEQFF. The DNA of the CDR3 is TGTGCCAGCAGGACAGCCAATGAGCAGTTCTTC.

The chain carries TRBV12-5 and TRBJ2-5, with 7 bases matching TRBD1. The CDR3 length is 14 residues. Germline CDR1 LGHNT, CDR2 FRNRAP. Germline trimming cut 5 bases from V and 1 base from J; bases unmatched to any gene: 4. CDR3 region: CASGTGQVQETQYF. The DNA for the CDR3 is TGTGCTAGTGGTACAGGACAGGTCCAAGAGACCCAGTACTTC.

The chain combines TRBV12-5 with TRBJ2-3; 10 bases are a match to TRBD1. Losses at the gene ends were 5 bases for V and 4 bases for J; bases not matched to a gene: 6. Germline V gene sequence: CDR1 LGHNT, CDR2 FRNRAP. This CDR3 is built from 15 residues. CDR3 loop: CASGTGQGHPDTQYF. The CDR3 DNA reads as TGTGCTAGTGGTACGGGACAGGGGCACCCAGATACGCAGTATTTT. The complete variable domain, with remaining parts taken from reference TRBV12-5 and TRBJ2-3, reads DARVTQTPRHKVTEMGQEVTMRCQPILGHNTVFWYRQTMMQGLELLAYFRNRAPLDDSGMPKDRFSAEMPDATLATLKIQPSEPRDSAVYFCASGTGQGHPDTQYFGPGTRLTVL.

This chain uses TRBV10-3 with TRBJ1-3; 7 bases agree with TRBD1. Trimming cost V 5 bases and J 4 bases; bases outside gene matches: 17. Germline V CDR1 and CDR2: ENHRY, SYGVKD. The CDR3 runs to 18 residues. The CDR3 DNA reads TGTGCCATCAGTCCAACAGGGGCCGCCGTCCTACGAGGAAACACCATATATTTT. Protein sequence: CAISPTGAAVLRGNTIYF.

In its sample, this clone was seen a few times. This chain links TRBV6-4 with TRBJ1-1; 7 nucleotides align to TRBD1. V gave up 6 bases and J gave up 1 base; unmatched junction bases: 5. This CDR3 comprises 14 residues. Germline V gene lookup returns CDR1 MRHNA and CDR2 SNTAGT. As DNA, the CDR3 is TGTGCCAGCAGAAACGACAGGGCGAACACTGAAGCTTTCTTT. Encoded protein: CASRNDRANTEAFF.

This chain uses TRBV6-2 or TRBV6-3 with TRBJ1-5, with 10 bases identical to TRBD1. The ends lost 2 bases at V and 5 bases at J; junction bases unmatched: 6. Germline CDR1 MNHEY, CDR2 SVGEGT. This CDR3 has 16 residues. The CDR3 DNA reads TGTGCCAGCAGTTACACGCTCGGGACAGGGGATCAGCCCCAGCATTTT. It yields the protein CASSYTLGTGDQPQHF.

V and J are TRBV20-1 and TRBJ2-7, with D maybe TRBD1 (6 bases). The CDR3 is 11 residues long. V gave up 5 bases and J gave up 4 bases, with 9 bases separating them. From germline, CDR1 is DFQATT and CDR2 SNEGSKA (reference sequence). The CDR3 DNA reads as TGCAGTGCTTCACAGGGATACGAGCAGTACTTC. Encoded protein: CSASQGYEQYF.

The chain links TRBV12-3 or TRBV12-4 to TRBJ1-5; D might be TRBD1 (5 bases). V was shortened by 5 bases and J by 3 bases, with 8 bases between the two germline ends. CDR3 length equals 13 residues. The CDR3 sequence: CASSQDTNQPQHF. The CDR3 DNA reads as TGTGCCAGCAGTCAGGACACCAATCAGCCCCAGCATTTT.

The rearrangement uses TRBV7-8 and TRBJ2-5; 7 bases line up with TRBD1. This CDR3 has 14 amino acids. V lost 4 bases to trimming and J lost 7 bases; unmatched junction nucleotides: 9. CDR1 is SGHVS, CDR2 FQNEAQ, per germline. The CDR3 nucleotides read TGTGCCAGCAGCTCATACGGGACAGATAGGACCCAGTACTTC. Translating gives CASSSYGTDRTQYF.

This clone has a single count. CDR3 loop: CASSYNRGGYTF. CDR3 bases: TGTGCCAGCAGTTACAACAGGGGTGGCTACACCTTC. The chain combines TRBV6-5 with TRBJ1-2, with 7 bases lining up with TRBD1. From germline, CDR1 is MNHEY and CDR2 SVGAGI. The CDR3 sequence is 12 residues long. V was clipped by 2 bases and J by 7 bases; unmatched bases: 1.